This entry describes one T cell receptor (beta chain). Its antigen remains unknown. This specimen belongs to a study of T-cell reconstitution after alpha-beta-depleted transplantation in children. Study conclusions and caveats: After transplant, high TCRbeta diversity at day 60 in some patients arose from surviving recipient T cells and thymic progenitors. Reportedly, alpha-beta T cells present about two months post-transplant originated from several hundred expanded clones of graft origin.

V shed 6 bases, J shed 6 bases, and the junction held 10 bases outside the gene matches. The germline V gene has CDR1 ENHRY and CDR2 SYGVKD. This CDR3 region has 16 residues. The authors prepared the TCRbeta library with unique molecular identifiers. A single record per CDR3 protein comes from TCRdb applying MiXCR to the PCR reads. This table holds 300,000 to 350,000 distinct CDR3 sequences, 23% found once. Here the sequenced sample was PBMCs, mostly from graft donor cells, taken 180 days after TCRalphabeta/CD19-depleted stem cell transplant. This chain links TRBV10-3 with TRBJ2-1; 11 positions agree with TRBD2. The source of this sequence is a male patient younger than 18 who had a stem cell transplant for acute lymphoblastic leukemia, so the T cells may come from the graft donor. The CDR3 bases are TGTGCCATCAGCCAGGGACTAGCGGCCTTAAGCAATGAGCAGTTCTTC. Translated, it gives CAISQGLAALSNEQFF.